These T cell receptor beta chains were read from a single sample in a study of shared clonotypes between healthy human individuals. The method was immunoSEQ multiplex PCR; TCRdb's version includes in-frame clones alone and lacks a portion of them. This sample has some 1 million clones, with under 80% found just once. Sequenced sample: memory CD4+ T cells sorted from blood. The receptors were sampled from a man between 18 and 35 years old in good health. Both conserved end residues are part of each CDR3. D genes are given only for firm matches. For some rows the clone size is stated as once, few or many, or as a class when expanded; others skip it.

j_call: TRBJ1-3
d_call: .
clone_size: .
v_call: TRBV7-6
cdr3_aa: CASSLGPISGNTIYF
cdr3_nt: TGTGCCAGCAGCTTAGGACCGATCTCTGGAAACACCATATATTTT

j_call: TRBJ2-7
d_call: .
clone_size: many
v_call: TRBV19
cdr3_aa: CASSIVRAGRYEQYF
cdr3_nt: TGTGCCAGTAGTATAGTTCGGGCGGGGAGGTACGAGCAGTACTTC

j_call: TRBJ1-2
d_call: .
clone_size: once
v_call: TRBV5-6
cdr3_aa: CASSGKGGYTF
cdr3_nt: TGTGCCAGCAGCGGGAAGGGTGGCTACACCTTC

j_call: TRBJ1-6
d_call: .
clone_size: few
v_call: TRBV6-1
cdr3_aa: CASSEQGASPLHF
cdr3_nt: TGTGCCAGCAGTGAACAGGGAGCTTCACCCCTCCACTTT

j_call: TRBJ2-5
d_call: TRBD2
clone_size: .
v_call: TRBV5-8
cdr3_aa: CASSLEAGGPRTQYF
cdr3_nt: TGTGCCAGCAGCTTGGAAGCGGGAGGGCCGCGGACCCAGTACTTC

j_call: TRBJ2-3
d_call: TRBD1
clone_size: .
v_call: TRBV6-5
cdr3_aa: CASSSADRADTQYF
cdr3_nt: TGTGCCAGCAGTTCTGCGGACAGGGCAGATACGCAGTATTTT

j_call: TRBJ1-1
d_call: .
clone_size: .
v_call: TRBV5-1
cdr3_aa: CASSSSVGTRGKTEAFF
cdr3_nt: TGCGCCAGCAGCTCCTCTGTAGGTACAAGAGGTAAGACTGAAGCTTTCTTT

j_call: TRBJ2-5
d_call: .
clone_size: .
v_call: TRBV9
cdr3_aa: CASSTLLGTQYF
cdr3_nt: TGTGCCAGCAGCACCCTCCTCGGGACCCAGTACTTC

j_call: TRBJ2-7
d_call: .
clone_size: .
v_call: TRBV19
cdr3_aa: CASSPRAGGGYEQYF
cdr3_nt: TGTGCCAGTAGTCCCAGGGCCGGAGGGGGGTACGAGCAGTACTTC

j_call: TRBJ1-1
d_call: TRBD1
clone_size: .
v_call: TRBV28
cdr3_aa: CASSQDRSYSTEAFF
cdr3_nt: TGTGCCAGCAGCCAGGACAGGTCTTACAGCACTGAAGCTTTCTTT

j_call: TRBJ2-3
d_call: .
clone_size: .
v_call: TRBV7-2
cdr3_aa: CASSPQGRDTQYF
cdr3_nt: TGTGCCAGCAGCCCTCAAGGTAGAGATACGCAGTATTTT

j_call: TRBJ2-1
d_call: .
clone_size: .
v_call: TRBV10-3
cdr3_aa: CAINPGTSDEQFF
cdr3_nt: TGTGCCATCAACCCCGGGACTTCTGATGAGCAGTTCTTC

j_call: TRBJ2-5
d_call: .
clone_size: .
v_call: TRBV7-9
cdr3_aa: CASSPQGGVQETQYF
cdr3_nt: TGTGCCAGCAGCCCCCAGGGGGGGGTACAAGAGACCCAGTACTTC

j_call: TRBJ2-7
d_call: .
clone_size: .
v_call: TRBV28
cdr3_aa: CASRKGPTVAYF
cdr3_nt: TGTGCCAGCCGGAAGGGCCCAACTGTCGCCTACTTC

j_call: TRBJ2-7
d_call: TRBD2
clone_size: few
v_call: TRBV14
cdr3_aa: CASSRGLAGVPSYEQYF
cdr3_nt: TGTGCCAGCAGCCGGGGACTAGCGGGAGTACCTTCCTACGAGCAGTACTTC

j_call: TRBJ2-5
d_call: .
clone_size: .
v_call: TRBV2
cdr3_aa: CASSEETRSGETQYF
cdr3_nt: TGTGCCAGCAGTGAAGAAACTAGATCCGGTGAGACCCAGTACTTC

j_call: TRBJ1-1
d_call: .
clone_size: few
v_call: TRBV5-6
cdr3_aa: CASYTWNTEAFF
cdr3_nt: TGTGCCAGCTATACGTGGAACACTGAAGCTTTCTTT

j_call: TRBJ1-1
d_call: .
clone_size: .
v_call: TRBV30
cdr3_aa: CAWSVLGAEAFF
cdr3_nt: TGTGCCTGGAGTGTACTTGGGGCCGAAGCTTTCTTT

j_call: TRBJ1-4
d_call: TRBD1
clone_size: few
v_call: TRBV7-2
cdr3_aa: CASSSPGTGNEKLFF
cdr3_nt: TGTGCCAGCAGCTCACCCGGGACAGGCAATGAAAAACTGTTTTTT

j_call: TRBJ1-4
d_call: TRBD1
clone_size: .
v_call: TRBV5-1
cdr3_aa: CASSATGAPNEKLFF
cdr3_nt: TGCGCCAGCAGCGCCACAGGGGCCCCTAATGAAAAACTGTTTTTT

j_call: TRBJ2-5
d_call: TRBD2
clone_size: .
v_call: TRBV11-2
cdr3_aa: CASTQREGHGETQYF
cdr3_nt: TGTGCCAGCACCCAGCGGGAGGGCCACGGGGAGACCCAGTACTTC

j_call: TRBJ2-2
d_call: TRBD1
clone_size: once
v_call: TRBV6-5
cdr3_aa: CASSYLPRGPAGELFF
cdr3_nt: TGTGCCAGCAGTTACTTGCCCAGGGGGCCGGCCGGGGAGCTGTTTTTT

j_call: TRBJ2-5
d_call: TRBD2
clone_size: few
v_call: TRBV30
cdr3_aa: CAWSVRGGPQETQYF
cdr3_nt: TGTGCCTGGAGTGTACGGGGGGGCCCACAAGAGACCCAGTACTTC

j_call: TRBJ2-7
d_call: .
clone_size: once
v_call: TRBV6-1
cdr3_aa: CASSEVWQGSYEQYF
cdr3_nt: TGTGCCAGCAGTGAAGTTTGGCAGGGCTCCTACGAGCAGTACTTC

j_call: TRBJ2-3
d_call: .
clone_size: .
v_call: TRBV6-1
cdr3_aa: CASSLVQDTQYF
cdr3_nt: TGTGCCAGCTCGTTGGTCCAGGATACGCAGTATTTT

j_call: TRBJ1-1
d_call: .
clone_size: .
v_call: TRBV6-1
cdr3_aa: CASRFGGGTEAFF
cdr3_nt: TGTGCCAGCAGGTTCGGGGGGGGCACTGAAGCTTTCTTT

j_call: TRBJ2-3
d_call: .
clone_size: .
v_call: TRBV4-1
cdr3_aa: CASSPPTNVDTQYF
cdr3_nt: TGCGCCAGCAGCCCTCCTACTAACGTCGATACGCAGTATTTT

j_call: TRBJ2-2
d_call: .
clone_size: .
v_call: TRBV2
cdr3_aa: CASKLGGSRKAGELFF
cdr3_nt: TGTGCCAGCAAACTAGGGGGATCCAGGAAGGCCGGGGAGCTGTTTTTT

j_call: TRBJ1-3
d_call: .
clone_size: few
v_call: TRBV6-5
cdr3_aa: CASSATSGNTIYF
cdr3_nt: TGTGCCAGCAGTGCGACCTCTGGAAACACCATATATTTT

j_call: TRBJ1-1
d_call: TRBD1
clone_size: .
v_call: TRBV5-1
cdr3_aa: CASRRGTGWDTEAFF
cdr3_nt: TGCGCCAGCAGACGGGGGACAGGGTGGGACACTGAAGCTTTCTTT

j_call: TRBJ2-1
d_call: TRBD2
clone_size: .
v_call: TRBV6-1
cdr3_aa: CASRLAGTGEQFF
cdr3_nt: TGTGCCAGCAGGCTAGCGGGGACGGGCGAGCAGTTCTTC

j_call: TRBJ1-1
d_call: .
clone_size: few
v_call: TRBV9
cdr3_aa: CASSVVPTENTEAFF
cdr3_nt: TGTGCCAGCAGCGTAGTTCCAACAGAGAACACTGAAGCTTTCTTT

j_call: TRBJ2-7
d_call: TRBD1
clone_size: .
v_call: TRBV4-3
cdr3_aa: CASSQVRTGAADEQYF
cdr3_nt: TGCGCCAGCAGCCAAGTACGTACAGGGGCGGCCGACGAGCAGTACTTC

j_call: TRBJ1-4
d_call: .
clone_size: .
v_call: TRBV6-6
cdr3_aa: CASSRPPEGMFF
cdr3_nt: TGTGCCAGCAGCAGACCCCCCGAGGGAATGTTTTTT

j_call: TRBJ1-5
d_call: .
clone_size: .
v_call: TRBV6-1
cdr3_aa: CASTGGYRGNQPQHF
cdr3_nt: TGTGCCAGCACCGGCGGGTATCGGGGCAATCAGCCCCAGCATTTT

j_call: TRBJ2-3
d_call: .
clone_size: .
v_call: TRBV6-5
cdr3_aa: CASSWGLGTDTQYF
cdr3_nt: TGTGCCAGCAGTTGGGGCCTTGGGACAGATACGCAGTATTTT

j_call: TRBJ1-1
d_call: .
clone_size: .
v_call: TRBV21-1
cdr3_aa: CASSTPWTVNTEAFF
cdr3_nt: TGTGCCAGCAGCACCCCGTGGACGGTGAACACTGAAGCTTTCTTT

j_call: TRBJ1-6
d_call: .
clone_size: .
v_call: TRBV30
cdr3_aa: CAWSRGTATYSYNSPLHF
cdr3_nt: TGTGCCTGGAGTAGGGGGACCGCCACCTACTCCTATAATTCACCCCTCCACTTT

j_call: TRBJ2-5
d_call: .
clone_size: .
v_call: TRBV18
cdr3_aa: CASSPQVVETQYF
cdr3_nt: TGTGCCAGCTCACCTCAAGTTGTGGAGACCCAGTACTTC

j_call: TRBJ2-2
d_call: .
clone_size: .
v_call: TRBV10-2
cdr3_aa: CASKQGDLNTGELFF
cdr3_nt: TGCGCCAGCAAGCAGGGGGACTTGAACACCGGGGAGCTGTTTTTT

j_call: TRBJ2-2
d_call: .
clone_size: once
v_call: TRBV2
cdr3_aa: CASIEGTNTGELFF
cdr3_nt: TGTGCCAGCATCGAAGGGACCAACACCGGGGAGCTGTTTTTT

j_call: TRBJ1-6
d_call: TRBD1
clone_size: .
v_call: TRBV6-1
cdr3_aa: CASSGQGYSPLHF
cdr3_nt: TGTGCCAGCAGCGGACAGGGATATTCACCCCTCCACTTT

j_call: TRBJ2-2
d_call: .
clone_size: .
v_call: TRBV5-6
cdr3_aa: CASSIGRTGELFF
cdr3_nt: TGTGCCAGCAGCATCGGACGAACCGGGGAGCTGTTTTTT

j_call: TRBJ2-3
d_call: .
clone_size: .
v_call: TRBV7-9
cdr3_aa: CASSFYTPDTQYF
cdr3_nt: TGTGCCAGCAGCTTCTATACTCCAGATACGCAGTATTTT

j_call: TRBJ1-4
d_call: .
clone_size: .
v_call: TRBV5-1
cdr3_aa: CASSPSGPATNEKLFF
cdr3_nt: TGCGCCAGCAGCCCATCTGGACCGGCAACTAATGAAAAACTGTTTTTT

j_call: TRBJ2-6
d_call: .
clone_size: .
v_call: TRBV18
cdr3_aa: CASSRDGPGSGANVLTF
cdr3_nt: TGTGCCAGCTCACGGGACGGTCCTGGCTCTGGGGCCAACGTCCTGACTTTC

j_call: TRBJ1-2
d_call: TRBD1
clone_size: .
v_call: TRBV19
cdr3_aa: CASSMTGTGLSSYTF
cdr3_nt: TGTGCCAGTAGTATGACCGGGACAGGCCTCTCGAGCTACACCTTC

j_call: TRBJ2-5
d_call: .
clone_size: .
v_call: TRBV18
cdr3_aa: CASSPRPSDQETQYF
cdr3_nt: TGTGCCAGCTCACCCCGACCTAGCGACCAAGAGACCCAGTACTTC

j_call: TRBJ1-5
d_call: TRBD1
clone_size: .
v_call: TRBV18
cdr3_aa: CASSPFQGAEVNQPQHF
cdr3_nt: TGTGCCAGCTCACCTTTCCAGGGGGCCGAAGTTAATCAGCCCCAGCATTTT

j_call: TRBJ1-1
d_call: TRBD1
clone_size: .
v_call: TRBV27
cdr3_aa: CASSRYIGDRGPEAFF
cdr3_nt: TGTGCCAGCAGTCGTTATATCGGGGACAGGGGACCTGAAGCTTTCTTT

j_call: TRBJ1-6
d_call: .
clone_size: .
v_call: TRBV28
cdr3_aa: CASSFPGKAPLHF
cdr3_nt: TGTGCCAGCAGTTTCCCGGGGAAGGCACCCCTCCACTTT